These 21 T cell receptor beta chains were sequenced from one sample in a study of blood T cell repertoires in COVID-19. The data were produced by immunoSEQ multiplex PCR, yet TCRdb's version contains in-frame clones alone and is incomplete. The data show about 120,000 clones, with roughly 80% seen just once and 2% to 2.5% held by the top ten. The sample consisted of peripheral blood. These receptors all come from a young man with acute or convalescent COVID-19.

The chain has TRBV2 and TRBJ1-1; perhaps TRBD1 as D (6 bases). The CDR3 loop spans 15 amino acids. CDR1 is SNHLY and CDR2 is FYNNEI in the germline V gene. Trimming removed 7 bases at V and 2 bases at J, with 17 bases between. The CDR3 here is CASTIGQGLNTEAFF. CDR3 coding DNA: TGTGCCAGCACCATTGGTCAGGGGCTCAACACTGAAGCTTTCTTT.

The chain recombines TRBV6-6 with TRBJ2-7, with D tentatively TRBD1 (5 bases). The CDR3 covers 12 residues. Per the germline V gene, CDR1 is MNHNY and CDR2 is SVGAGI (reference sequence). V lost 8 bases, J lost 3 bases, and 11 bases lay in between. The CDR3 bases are TGTGCCAGCGATAGACAGAACTACGAGCAGTACTTC. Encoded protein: CASDRQNYEQYF.

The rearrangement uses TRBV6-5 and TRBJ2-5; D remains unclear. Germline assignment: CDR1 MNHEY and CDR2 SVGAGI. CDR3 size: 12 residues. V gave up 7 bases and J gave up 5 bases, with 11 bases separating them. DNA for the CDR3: TGTGCCAGCACCGCATGGCAGGAGACCCAGTACTTC. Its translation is CASTAWQETQYF.

The CDR3 reads CSVAQFTDTQYF. The DNA for the CDR3 is TGCAGCGTTGCCCAGTTTACAGATACGCAGTATTTT. The chain is built from TRBV29-1 and TRBJ2-3; D gene ambiguous. Germline V gene sequence: CDR1 SQVTM, CDR2 ANQGSEA. Trimming took 4 bases from V and 3 from J, leaving 8 bases between them. The CDR3 contains 12 residues.

The CDR3 DNA sequence: TGTGCCAGCAGCGTAGAGGGGGCGCAGCGTGAGACCCAGTACTTC. It codes for CASSVEGAQRETQYF. The J gene is TRBJ2-5, the V gene TRBV9, with 7 bases fitting TRBD1. CDR3 size: 15 residues. The V segment lost 0 bases and the J segment 5 bases; nucleotides outside the gene matches: 7. Germline CDR1 is SGDLS and CDR2 is YYNGEE.

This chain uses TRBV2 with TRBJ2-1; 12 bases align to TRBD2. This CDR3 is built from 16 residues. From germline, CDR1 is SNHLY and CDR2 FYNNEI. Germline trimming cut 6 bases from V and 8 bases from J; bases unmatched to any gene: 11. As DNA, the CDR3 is TGTGCCAGCAGCCTGCGACTAGCGGGAGACACCCATGAGCAGTTCTTC. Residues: CASSLRLAGDTHEQFF.

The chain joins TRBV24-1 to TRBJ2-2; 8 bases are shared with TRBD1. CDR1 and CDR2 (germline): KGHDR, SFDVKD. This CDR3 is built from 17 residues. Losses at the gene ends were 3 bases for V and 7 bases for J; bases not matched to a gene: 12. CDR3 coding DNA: TGTGCCACCAGTGATACACAACAGGGGGGCCCAGTCGGGGAGCTGTTTTTT. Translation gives CATSDTQQGGPVGELFF.

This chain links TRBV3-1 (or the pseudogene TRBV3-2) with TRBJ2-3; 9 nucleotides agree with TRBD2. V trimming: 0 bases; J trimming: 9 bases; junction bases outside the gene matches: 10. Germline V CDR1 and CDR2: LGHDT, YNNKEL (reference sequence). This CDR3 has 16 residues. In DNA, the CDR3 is TGTGCCAGCAGCCAAGAGGTTAGCGGGGGCCGGGCAACGCAGTATTTT. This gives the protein CASSQEVSGGRATQYF.

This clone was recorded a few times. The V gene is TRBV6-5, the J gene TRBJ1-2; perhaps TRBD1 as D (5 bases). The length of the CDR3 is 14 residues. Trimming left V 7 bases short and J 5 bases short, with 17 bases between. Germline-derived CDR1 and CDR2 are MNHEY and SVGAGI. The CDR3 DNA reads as TGTGCCAGCAATCCAGCCGTGGAGGGGTATGGCTACACCTTC. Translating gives CASNPAVEGYGYTF.

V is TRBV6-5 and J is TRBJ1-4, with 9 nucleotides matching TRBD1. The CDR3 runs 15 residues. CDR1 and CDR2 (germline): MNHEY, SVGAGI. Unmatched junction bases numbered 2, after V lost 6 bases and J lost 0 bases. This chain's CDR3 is CASRTGGATNEKLFF. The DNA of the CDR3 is TGTGCCAGCAGGACAGGGGGGGCAACTAATGAAAAACTGTTTTTT.

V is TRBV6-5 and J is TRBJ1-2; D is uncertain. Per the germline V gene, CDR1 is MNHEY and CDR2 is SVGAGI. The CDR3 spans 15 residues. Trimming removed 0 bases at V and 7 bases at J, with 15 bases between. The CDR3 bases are TGTGCCAGCAGTTACTCGGGTTTTACGGCGGGTGGCTACACCTTC. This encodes CASSYSGFTAGGYTF.

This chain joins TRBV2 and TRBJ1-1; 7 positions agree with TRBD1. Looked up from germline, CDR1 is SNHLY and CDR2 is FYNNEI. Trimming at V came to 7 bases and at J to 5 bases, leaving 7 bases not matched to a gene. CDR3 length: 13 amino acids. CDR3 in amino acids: CASNTQGRTEAFF. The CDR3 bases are TGTGCCAGCAACACACAGGGGCGGACTGAAGCTTTCTTT.

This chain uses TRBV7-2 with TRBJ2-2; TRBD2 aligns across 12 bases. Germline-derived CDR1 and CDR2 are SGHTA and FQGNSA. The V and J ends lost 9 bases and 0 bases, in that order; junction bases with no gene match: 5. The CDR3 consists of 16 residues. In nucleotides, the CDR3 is TGTGCCAGTCCACTAGCGGGGGGAACGAACACCGGGGAGCTGTTTTTT. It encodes CASPLAGGTNTGELFF.

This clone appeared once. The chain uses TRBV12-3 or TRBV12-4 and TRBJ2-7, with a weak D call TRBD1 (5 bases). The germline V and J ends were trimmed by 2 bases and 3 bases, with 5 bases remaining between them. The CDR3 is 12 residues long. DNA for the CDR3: TGTGCCAGCAGTTTAAGGGGCTACGAGCAGTACGTC. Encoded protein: CASSLRGYEQYV.

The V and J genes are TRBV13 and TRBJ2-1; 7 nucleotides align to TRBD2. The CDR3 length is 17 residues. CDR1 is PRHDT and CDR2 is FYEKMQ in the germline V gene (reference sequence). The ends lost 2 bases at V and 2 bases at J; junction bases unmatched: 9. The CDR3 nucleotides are TGTGCCAGCAGCTTAAATCAGGGCGGGAGCACCTACAATGAGCAGTTCTTC. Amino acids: CASSLNQGGSTYNEQFF.

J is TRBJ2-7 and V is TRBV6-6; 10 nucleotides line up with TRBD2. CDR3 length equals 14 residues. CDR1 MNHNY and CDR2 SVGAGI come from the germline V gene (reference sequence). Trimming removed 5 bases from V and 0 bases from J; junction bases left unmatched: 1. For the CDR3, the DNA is TGTGCCAGCAGTCTAGCGGGAGTCTCCTACGAGCAGTACGTC. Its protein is CASSLAGVSYEQYV.

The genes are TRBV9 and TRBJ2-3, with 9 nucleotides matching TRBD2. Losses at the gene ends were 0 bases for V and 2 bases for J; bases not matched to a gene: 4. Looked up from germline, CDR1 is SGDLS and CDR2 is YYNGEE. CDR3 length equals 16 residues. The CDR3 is CASSVVSGGFTDTQYF. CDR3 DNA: TGTGCCAGCAGCGTAGTTAGCGGGGGATTCACAGATACGCAGTATTTT.

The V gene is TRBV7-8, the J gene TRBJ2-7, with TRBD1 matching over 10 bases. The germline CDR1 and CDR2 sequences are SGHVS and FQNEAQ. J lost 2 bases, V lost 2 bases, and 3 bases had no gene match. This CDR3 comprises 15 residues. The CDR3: CASSLPGQGPYEQYV. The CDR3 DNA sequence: TGTGCCAGCAGCTTACCGGGACAGGGGCCCTACGAGCAGTACGTC.

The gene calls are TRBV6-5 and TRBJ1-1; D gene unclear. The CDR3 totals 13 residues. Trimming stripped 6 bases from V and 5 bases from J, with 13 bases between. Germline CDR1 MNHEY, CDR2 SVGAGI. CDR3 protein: CASRASRGTEAFF. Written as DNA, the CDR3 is TGTGCCAGCAGAGCATCTCGAGGGACTGAAGCTTTCTTT.

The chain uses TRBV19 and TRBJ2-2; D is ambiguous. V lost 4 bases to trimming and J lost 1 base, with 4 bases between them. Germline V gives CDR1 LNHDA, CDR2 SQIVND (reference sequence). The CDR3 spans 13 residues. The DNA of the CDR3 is TGTGCCAGTAGTAACTTGAACACCGGGGAGCTGTTTTTT. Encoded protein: CASSNLNTGELFF. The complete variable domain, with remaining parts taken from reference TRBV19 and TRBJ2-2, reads DGGITQSPKYLFRKEGQNVTLSCEQNLNHDAMYWYRQDPGQGLRLIYYSQIVNDFQKGDIAEGYSVSREKKESFPLTVTSAQKNPTAFYLCASSNLNTGELFFGEGSRLTVL.

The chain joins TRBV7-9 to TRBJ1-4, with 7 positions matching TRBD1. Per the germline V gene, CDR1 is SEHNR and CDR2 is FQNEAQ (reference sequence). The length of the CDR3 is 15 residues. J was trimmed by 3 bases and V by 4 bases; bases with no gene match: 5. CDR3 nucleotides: TGTGCCAGCAGCTCTTCCGGGACAGCTAATGAAAAACTGTTTTTT. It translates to CASSSSGTANEKLFF.